The rows below give T cell receptor beta chains drawn from one sample of a study of T cells after yellow fever vaccination. TCRdb ran MiXCR on the 5' RACE reads and lists one entry per CDR3 protein. The profile covers hundreds of thousands of distinct CDR3 sequences, with over 9% appearing a single time and about 15% taken by the ten largest. Here the sequenced sample was PBMCs, taken on the day of the yellow fever booster vaccination. These receptors were taken from a young man who received the YFV17D yellow fever vaccine. The CDR3 runs from the conserved cysteine through the conserved F or W. Fields, in order: J gene, clone size, V gene, D gene, CDR3 DNA, CDR3 protein. D genes are given only for firm matches. Not all rows give a size; the values are once, few, many and, for expanded clones, a class.

>TRBJ2-5|few|TRBV12-3/TRBV12-4|-
TGTGCCAGCAGTCCAGGGACTTCGGGGACCCAGTACTTC
CASSPGTSGTQYF
>TRBJ2-1|-|TRBV9|TRBD1
TGTGCCAGCAGCGTAGAACAGGGGGTCGCCTACAATGAGCAGTTCTTC
CASSVEQGVAYNEQFF
>TRBJ2-7|few|TRBV18|TRBD1
TGTGCCAGCTCACCATATGGGACAGGTCCCTACGAGCAGTACTTC
CASSPYGTGPYEQYF
>TRBJ2-3|few|TRBV29-1|TRBD1
TGCAGCGTCGCTACCCGCTACAGGGGCCCAGATACGCAGTATTTT
CSVATRYRGPDTQYF
>TRBJ2-7|-|TRBV27|-
TGTGCCAGCAGTTTGAACAGGGACTACGAGCAGTACTTC
CASSLNRDYEQYF
>TRBJ2-7|few|TRBV5-1|-
TGCGCCAGCAGCTTGGTCCCAGGGGATGTCTACGAGCAGTACTTC
CASSLVPGDVYEQYF
>TRBJ1-2|few|TRBV7-9|TRBD1
TGTGCCAGCAGCTCGCCCGGGACAGGGGGTGGCTACACCTTC
CASSSPGTGGGYTF
>TRBJ1-6|few|TRBV28|TRBD1
TGTGCCAGCAGTTCGCCCCCACAGGGGGCATGGTCACCCCTCCACTTT
CASSSPPQGAWSPLHF
>TRBJ1-2|-|TRBV27|TRBD1
TGTGCCAGCAGCGGGGGACAGGGTTGGGATGGCTACACCTTC
CASSGGQGWDGYTF
>TRBJ1-2|few|TRBV20-1|-
TGCAGTGCTAGTTCAGGGATCTATGGCTACACCTTC
CSASSGIYGYTF
>TRBJ2-7|-|TRBV5-4|-
TGTGCCAGCACCCCGGGGTCGATCGGCGAGCAGTACTTC
CASTPGSIGEQYF